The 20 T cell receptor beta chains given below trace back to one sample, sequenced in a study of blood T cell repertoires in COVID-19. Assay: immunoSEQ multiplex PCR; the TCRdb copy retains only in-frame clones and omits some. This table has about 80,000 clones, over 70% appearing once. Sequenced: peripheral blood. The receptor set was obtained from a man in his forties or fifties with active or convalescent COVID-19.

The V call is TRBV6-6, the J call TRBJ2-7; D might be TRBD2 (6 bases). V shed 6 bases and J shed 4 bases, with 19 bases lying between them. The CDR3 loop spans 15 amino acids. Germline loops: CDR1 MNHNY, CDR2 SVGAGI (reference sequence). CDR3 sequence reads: CASSPPHAGRYEQYF. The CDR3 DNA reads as TGTGCCAGCAGCCCCCCCCACGCAGGGAGGTACGAGCAGTACTTC.

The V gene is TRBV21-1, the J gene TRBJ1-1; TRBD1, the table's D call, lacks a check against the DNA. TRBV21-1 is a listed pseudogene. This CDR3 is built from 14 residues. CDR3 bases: TGTGCCAGCAGCAGGGGACAGGAAGACACTGAAGCTTTCTTT. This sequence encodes CASSRGQEDTEAFF.

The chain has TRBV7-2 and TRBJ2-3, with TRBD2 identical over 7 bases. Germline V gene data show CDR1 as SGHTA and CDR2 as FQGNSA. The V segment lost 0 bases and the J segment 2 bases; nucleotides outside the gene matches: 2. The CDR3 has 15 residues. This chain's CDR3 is CASSLAGGYTDTQYF. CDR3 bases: TGTGCCAGCAGCTTAGCGGGGGGGTACACAGATACGCAGTATTTT.

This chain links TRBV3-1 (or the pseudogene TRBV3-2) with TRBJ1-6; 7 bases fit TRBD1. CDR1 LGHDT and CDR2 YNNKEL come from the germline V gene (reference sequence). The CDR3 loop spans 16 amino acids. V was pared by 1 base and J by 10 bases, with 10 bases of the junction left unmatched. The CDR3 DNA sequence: TGTGCCAGCAGCCAAGGGTCAGGGGGATCGGGATCACCCCTCCACTTT. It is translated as CASSQGSGGSGSPLHF.

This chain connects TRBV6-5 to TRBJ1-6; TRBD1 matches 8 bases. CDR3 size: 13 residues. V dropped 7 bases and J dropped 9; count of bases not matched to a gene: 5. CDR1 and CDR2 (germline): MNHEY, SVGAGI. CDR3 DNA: TGTGCCAGCACCGGGACAGGAACTTCACCCCTCCACTTT. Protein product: CASTGTGTSPLHF.

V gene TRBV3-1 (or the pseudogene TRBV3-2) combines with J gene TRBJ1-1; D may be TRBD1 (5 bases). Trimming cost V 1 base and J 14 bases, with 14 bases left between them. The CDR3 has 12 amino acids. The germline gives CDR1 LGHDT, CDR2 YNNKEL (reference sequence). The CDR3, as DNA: TGTGCCAGCAGCCAAGGCGTAGGGGTGTCCTTCTTT. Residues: CASSQGVGVSFF.

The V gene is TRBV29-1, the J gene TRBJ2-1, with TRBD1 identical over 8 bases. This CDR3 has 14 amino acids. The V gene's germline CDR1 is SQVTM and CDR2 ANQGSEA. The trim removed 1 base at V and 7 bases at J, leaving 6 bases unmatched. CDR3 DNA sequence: TGCAGCGTTGAAGGGCAGGGGGCGAGGAATGAGCAGTTCTTC. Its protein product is CSVEGQGARNEQFF.

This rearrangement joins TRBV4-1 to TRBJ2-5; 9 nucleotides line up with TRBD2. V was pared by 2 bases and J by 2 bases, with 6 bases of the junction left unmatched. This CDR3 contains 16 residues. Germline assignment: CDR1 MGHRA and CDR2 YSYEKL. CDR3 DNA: TGCGCCAGCAGCCAACTGGGACTAGCATGGCAAGAGACCCAGTACTTC. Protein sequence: CASSQLGLAWQETQYF.

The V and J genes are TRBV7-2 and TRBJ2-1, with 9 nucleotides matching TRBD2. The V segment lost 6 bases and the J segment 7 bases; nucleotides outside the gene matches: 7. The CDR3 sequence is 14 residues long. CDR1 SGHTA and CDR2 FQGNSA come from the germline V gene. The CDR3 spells CASRSGGPGNEQFF. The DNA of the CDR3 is TGTGCCAGCAGAAGCGGGGGGCCGGGGAATGAGCAGTTCTTC. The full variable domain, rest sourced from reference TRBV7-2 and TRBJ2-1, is GAGVSQSPSNKVTEKGKDVELRCDPISGHTALYWYRQSLGQGLEFLIYFQGNSAPDKSGLPSDRFSAERTGGSVSTLTIQRTQQEDSAVYLCASRSGGPGNEQFFGPGTRLTVL.

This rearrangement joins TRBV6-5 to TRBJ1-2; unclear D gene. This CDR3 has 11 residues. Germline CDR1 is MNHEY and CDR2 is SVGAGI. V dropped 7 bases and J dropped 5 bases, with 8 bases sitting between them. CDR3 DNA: TGTGCCAGCACGGACTTTTATGGCTACACCTTC. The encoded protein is CASTDFYGYTF.

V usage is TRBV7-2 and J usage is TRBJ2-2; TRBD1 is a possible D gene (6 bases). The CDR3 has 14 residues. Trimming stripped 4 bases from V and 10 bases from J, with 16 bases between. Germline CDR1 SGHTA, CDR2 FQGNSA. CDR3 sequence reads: CASSSGGGLEELFF. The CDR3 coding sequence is TGTGCCAGCAGCTCAGGTGGGGGCTTGGAGGAGCTGTTTTTT.

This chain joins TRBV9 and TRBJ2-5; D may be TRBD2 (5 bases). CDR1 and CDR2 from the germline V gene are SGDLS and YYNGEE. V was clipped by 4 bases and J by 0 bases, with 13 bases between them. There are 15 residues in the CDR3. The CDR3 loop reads CASSQQVGDQETQYF. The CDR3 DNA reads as TGTGCCAGCAGCCAGCAGGTCGGGGACCAAGAGACCCAGTACTTC.

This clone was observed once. The CDR3 region is CASRIGLAANTGELFF. The CDR3 DNA follows: TGCGCCAGCAGAATAGGACTAGCGGCAAACACCGGGGAGCTGTTTTTT. The V gene is TRBV5-1, the J gene TRBJ2-2; 10 bases line up with TRBD2. Trimming at V came to 5 bases and at J to 2 bases, leaving 6 bases not matched to a gene. From germline, CDR1 is SGHRS and CDR2 YFSETQ. CDR3 size: 16 residues.

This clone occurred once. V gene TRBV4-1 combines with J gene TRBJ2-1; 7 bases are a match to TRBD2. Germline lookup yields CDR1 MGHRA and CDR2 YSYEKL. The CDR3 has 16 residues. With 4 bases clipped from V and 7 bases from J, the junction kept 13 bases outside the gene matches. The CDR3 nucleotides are TGCGCCAGCAGCCCAACCGGGGGAGGGGTGGGGAATGAGCAGTTCTTC. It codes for CASSPTGGGVGNEQFF.

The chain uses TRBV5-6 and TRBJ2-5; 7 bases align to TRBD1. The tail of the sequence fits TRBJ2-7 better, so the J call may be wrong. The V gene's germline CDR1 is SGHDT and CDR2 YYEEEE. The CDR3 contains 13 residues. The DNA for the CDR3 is TGTGCCAGCAGCGAGACAGGGCCCTACGAGCAGTACTTC. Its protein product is CASSETGPYEQYF.

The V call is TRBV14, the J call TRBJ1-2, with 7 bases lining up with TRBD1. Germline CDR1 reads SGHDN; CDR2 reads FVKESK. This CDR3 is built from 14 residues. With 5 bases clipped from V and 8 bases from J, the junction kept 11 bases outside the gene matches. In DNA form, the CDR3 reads TGTGCCAGCAGCAGGACGGGACAGATCGGCGGCTACACCTTC. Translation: CASSRTGQIGGYTF.

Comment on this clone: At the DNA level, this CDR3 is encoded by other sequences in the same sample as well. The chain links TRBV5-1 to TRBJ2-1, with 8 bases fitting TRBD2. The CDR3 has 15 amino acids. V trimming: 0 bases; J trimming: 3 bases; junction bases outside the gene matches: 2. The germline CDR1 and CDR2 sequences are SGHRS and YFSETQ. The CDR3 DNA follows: TGCGCCAGCAGCTTGGGGGCGGGGGGCTACAATGAGCAGTTCTTC. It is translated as CASSLGAGGYNEQFF.

CDR3 coding DNA: TGTGCCAGTAGTCCGCAGGGGGGCCTTTACAATGAGCAGTTCTTC. This encodes CASSPQGGLYNEQFF. The rearrangement uses TRBV19 and TRBJ2-1; perhaps TRBD1 as D (7 bases). Per the germline V gene, CDR1 is LNHDA and CDR2 is SQIVND (reference sequence). V lost 5 bases, J lost 4 bases, and 15 bases lay in between. The CDR3 extends over 15 amino acids. Combining the CDR3 with reference TRBV19 and TRBJ2-1 gives the whole variable domain DGGITQSPKYLFRKEGQNVTLSCEQNLNHDAMYWYRQDPGQGLRLIYYSQIVNDFQKGDIAEGYSVSREKKESFPLTVTSAQKNPTAFYLCASSPQGGLYNEQFFGPGTRLTVL.

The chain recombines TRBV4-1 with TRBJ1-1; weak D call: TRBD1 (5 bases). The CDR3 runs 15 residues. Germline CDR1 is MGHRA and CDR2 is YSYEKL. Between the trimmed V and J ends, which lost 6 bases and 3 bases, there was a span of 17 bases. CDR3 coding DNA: TGCGCCAGCAGACTCCTCATAGGGGAGGACACTGAAGCTTTCTTT. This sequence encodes CASRLLIGEDTEAFF.

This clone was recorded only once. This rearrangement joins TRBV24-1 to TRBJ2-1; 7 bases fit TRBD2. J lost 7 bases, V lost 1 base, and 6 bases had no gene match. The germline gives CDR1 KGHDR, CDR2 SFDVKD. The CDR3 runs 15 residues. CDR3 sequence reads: CATSDFAGGRNEQFF. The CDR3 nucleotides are TGTGCCACCAGTGATTTCGCCGGGGGGAGAAATGAGCAGTTCTTC.